Listed below are T cell receptor beta chains from one sample, sequenced in a study of cytomegalovirus exposure and HLA in healthy donors. Libraries were prepared by immunoSEQ multiplex PCR; TCRdb keeps only in-frame clonotypes and omits some of them. The sample lists about 79,000 clones, approximately 93% occurring once. Source material: PBMCs. The receptors here all came from a woman aged 25 to 45 in good health and CMV-seronegative. Each CDR3 is given with its conserved first and last residue.

J	V	CDR3
TRBJ1-3	TRBV7-2	CASSFNPGQGVDTIYF
TRBJ1-1	TRBV6-1	CASSEGAGWAEAFF
TRBJ2-7	TRBV18	CASSPSRTSGHSSYEQYF
TRBJ1-6	TRBV27	CASSPQGAGSPLHF
TRBJ1-3	TRBV2	CASSEQQGRGNTIYF
TRBJ2-7	TRBV12-5	CASGYGQGGYEQYF
TRBJ2-6	TRBV12-2	CASRPRDMNSGANVLTF
TRBJ2-5	TRBV5-4	CASSSGTLYQETQYF
TRBJ2-3	TRBV6-1	CASSEFQSSSTDTQYF
TRBJ1-5	TRBV4-1	CASSQPAGQGAVSDQPQHF
TRBJ1-5	TRBV4-1	CASSQEGGNQPQHF
TRBJ1-1	TRBV4-1	CASSHPARGETEAFF
TRBJ2-2	TRBV19	CASRTAGGTGELFF
TRBJ1-2	TRBV5-4	CASSARDRGPANYGYTF
TRBJ2-5	TRBV19	CASRPGGTETQYF
TRBJ2-3	TRBV19	CASRTTSGGTDTQYF
TRBJ2-3	TRBV5-1	CASSLIKPGRSGTDTQYF
TRBJ1-1	TRBV30	CAWIPTWNTEAFF
TRBJ2-7	TRBV7-6	CASSNPGTSGGGAYEQYF
TRBJ2-7	TRBV5-1	CASSLVGGQGYEQYF
TRBJ1-2	TRBV5-1	CASSLAGQGNYGYTF
TRBJ1-1	TRBV19	CASSPGQGTEAFF
TRBJ1-3	TRBV7-6	CASSSEGSSRFRNTIYF
TRBJ2-7	TRBV6-5	CASRRANEQYF
TRBJ1-1	TRBV19	CASTRTGTEAFF
TRBJ1-1	TRBV5-1	CASNRRGNTEAFF
TRBJ1-2	TRBV30	CAWSVGGQGIGYTF
TRBJ1-1	TRBV6-6	CASSPRQGTEAFF
TRBJ2-5	TRBV14	CASSGGDQETQYF
TRBJ2-7	TRBV5-6	CASSFQTGAHSYEQYF
TRBJ2-1	TRBV4-1	CASSQDGASGSMAYNEQFF